The T cell receptor beta chain under discussion was sequenced for a study of cytomegalovirus exposure and HLA in healthy donors. The PCR ran on 60 Vbeta and 13 Jbeta primers. Assay: immunoSEQ multiplex PCR; the TCRdb copy retains only in-frame clones and omits some. This table has some 160,000 clones, roughly 82% appearing once. Details on this clone: The target antigen is unknown.

Study-wide findings and caveats: It was reported in a later analysis that an Asian-associated ancestry cluster showed fewer N-insertions than the approximately 700-donor mean. Specific recognition of CMV antigens was confirmed in vitro for three chains (all CMV-associated).

CDR3 length equals 20 residues. V lost 4 bases and J lost 0; bases outside the gene matches: 16. Germline V lookup: CDR1 SGHRS, CDR2 YFSETQ. The TCR comes from a woman between 25 and 40 years old in good health and CMV-seronegative. The sequencing sample was made of PBMCs. The chain carries TRBV5-1 and TRBJ1-4; 9 bases line up with TRBD1. The CDR3 DNA sequence: TGCGCCAGCAGCCTTACCACAGGGGGCGCGTCCCAAGCAACTAATGAAAAACTGTTTTTT. Translating gives CASSLTTGGASQATNEKLFF.